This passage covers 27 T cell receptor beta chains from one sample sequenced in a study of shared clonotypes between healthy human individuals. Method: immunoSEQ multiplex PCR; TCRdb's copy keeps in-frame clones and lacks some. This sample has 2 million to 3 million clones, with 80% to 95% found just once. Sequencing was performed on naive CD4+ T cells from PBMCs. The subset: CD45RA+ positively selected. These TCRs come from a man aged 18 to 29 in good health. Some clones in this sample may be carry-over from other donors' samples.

CDR3 sequence (DNA): TGCGCCAGCAGCCCCAAGGCCGGGGTGAACACTGAAGCTTTCTTT. As protein: CASSPKAGVNTEAFF. The chain recombines TRBV5-1 with TRBJ1-1, with D uncertain. V gave up 4 bases and J gave up 0 bases, with 13 bases separating them. The CDR3 is 15 amino acids. Germline-derived CDR1 and CDR2 are SGHRS and YFSETQ.

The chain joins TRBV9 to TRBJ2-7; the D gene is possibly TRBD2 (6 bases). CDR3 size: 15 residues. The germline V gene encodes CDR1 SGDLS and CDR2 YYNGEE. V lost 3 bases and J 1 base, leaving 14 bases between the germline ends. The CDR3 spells CASSAEAGTSYEQYF. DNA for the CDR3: TGTGCCAGCAGCGCAGAAGCGGGTACGTCCTACGAGCAGTACTTC. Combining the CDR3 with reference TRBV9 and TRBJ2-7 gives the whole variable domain DSGVTQTPKHLITATGQRVTLRCSPRSGDLSVYWYQQSLDQGLQFLIQYYNGEERAKGNILERFSAQQFPDLHSELNLSSLELGDSALYFCASSAEAGTSYEQYFGPGTRLTVT.

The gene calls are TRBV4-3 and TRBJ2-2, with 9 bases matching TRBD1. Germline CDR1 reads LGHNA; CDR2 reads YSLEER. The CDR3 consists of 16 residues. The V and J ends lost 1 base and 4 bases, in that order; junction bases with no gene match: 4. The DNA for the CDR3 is TGCGCCAGCAGCCAAGGGGACAGGGCGTCCACCGGGGAGCTGTTTTTT. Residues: CASSQGDRASTGELFF.

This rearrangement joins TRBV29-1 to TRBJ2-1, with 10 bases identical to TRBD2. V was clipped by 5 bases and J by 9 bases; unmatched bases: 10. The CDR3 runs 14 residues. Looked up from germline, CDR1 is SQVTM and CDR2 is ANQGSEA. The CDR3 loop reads CSVRAGGPWGEQFF. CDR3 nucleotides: TGCAGCGTTCGAGCGGGAGGGCCGTGGGGTGAGCAGTTCTTC.

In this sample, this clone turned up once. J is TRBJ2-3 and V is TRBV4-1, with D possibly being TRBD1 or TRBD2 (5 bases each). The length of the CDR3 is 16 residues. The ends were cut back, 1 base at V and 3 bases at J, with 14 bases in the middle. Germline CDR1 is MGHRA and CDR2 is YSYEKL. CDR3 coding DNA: TGCGCCAGCAGCCAAGCTAGGGGCTCGGGGACAGATACGCAGTATTTT. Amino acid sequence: CASSQARGSGTDTQYF.

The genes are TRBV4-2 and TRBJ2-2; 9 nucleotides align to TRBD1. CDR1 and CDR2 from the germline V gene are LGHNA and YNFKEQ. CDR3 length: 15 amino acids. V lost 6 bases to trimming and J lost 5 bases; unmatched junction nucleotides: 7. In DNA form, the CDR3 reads TGTGCCAGCAGACCCACAGGGGGCAGGACCGGGGAGCTGTTTTTT. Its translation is CASRPTGGRTGELFF.

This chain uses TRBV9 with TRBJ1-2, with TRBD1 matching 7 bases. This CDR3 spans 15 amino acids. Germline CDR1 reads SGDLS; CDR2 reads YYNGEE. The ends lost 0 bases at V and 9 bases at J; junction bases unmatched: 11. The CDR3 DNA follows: TGTGCCAGCAGCGTAGACCATCGGACAGGTAGGAGCTACACCTTC. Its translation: CASSVDHRTGRSYTF.

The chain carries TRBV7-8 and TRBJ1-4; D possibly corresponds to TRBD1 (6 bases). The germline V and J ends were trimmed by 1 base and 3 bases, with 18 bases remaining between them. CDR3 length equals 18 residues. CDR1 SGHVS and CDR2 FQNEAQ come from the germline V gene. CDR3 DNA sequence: TGTGCCAGCAGCTTAGTTTGGGCAGGGGTTTCGCCTAATGAAAAACTGTTTTTT. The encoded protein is CASSLVWAGVSPNEKLFF.

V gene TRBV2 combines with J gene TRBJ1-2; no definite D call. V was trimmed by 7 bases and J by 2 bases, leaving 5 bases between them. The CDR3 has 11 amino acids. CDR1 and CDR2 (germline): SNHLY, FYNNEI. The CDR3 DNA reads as TGTGCCAGCACCGAGAACTATGGCTACACCTTC. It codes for CASTENYGYTF.

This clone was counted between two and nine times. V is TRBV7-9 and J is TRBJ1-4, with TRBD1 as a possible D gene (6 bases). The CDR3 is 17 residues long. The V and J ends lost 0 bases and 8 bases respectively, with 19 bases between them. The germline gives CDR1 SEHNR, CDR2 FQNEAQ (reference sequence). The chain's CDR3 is CASSLAGQQGRREKLFF. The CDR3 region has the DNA TGTGCCAGCAGCTTAGCGGGACAACAGGGAAGGCGAGAAAAACTGTTTTTT.

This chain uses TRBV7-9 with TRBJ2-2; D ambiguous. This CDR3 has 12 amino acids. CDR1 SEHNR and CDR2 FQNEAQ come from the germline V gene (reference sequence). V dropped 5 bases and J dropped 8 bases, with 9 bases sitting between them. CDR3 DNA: TGTGCCAGCAGCCAACCCCGGGGGGAGCTGTTTTTT. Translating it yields CASSQPRGELFF.

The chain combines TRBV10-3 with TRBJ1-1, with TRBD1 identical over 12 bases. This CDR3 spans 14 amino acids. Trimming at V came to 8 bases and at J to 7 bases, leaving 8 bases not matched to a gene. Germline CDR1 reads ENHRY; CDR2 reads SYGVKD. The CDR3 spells CAICGTGGESEAFF. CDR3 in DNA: TGTGCCATCTGCGGGACAGGGGGCGAGAGTGAAGCTTTCTTT.

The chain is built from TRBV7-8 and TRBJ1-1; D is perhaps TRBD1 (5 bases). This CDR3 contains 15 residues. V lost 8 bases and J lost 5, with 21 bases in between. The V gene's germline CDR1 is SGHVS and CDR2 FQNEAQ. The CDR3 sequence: CASHTDRGFWTEAFF. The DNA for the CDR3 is TGTGCCAGCCATACGGACCGGGGGTTTTGGACTGAAGCTTTCTTT.

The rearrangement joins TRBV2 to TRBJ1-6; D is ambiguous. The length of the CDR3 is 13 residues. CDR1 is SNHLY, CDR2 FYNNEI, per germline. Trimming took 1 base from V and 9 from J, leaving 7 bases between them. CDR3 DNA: TGTGCCAGCAGTGAAGAGAGGGCTTCACCCCTCCACTTT. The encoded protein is CASSEERASPLHF.

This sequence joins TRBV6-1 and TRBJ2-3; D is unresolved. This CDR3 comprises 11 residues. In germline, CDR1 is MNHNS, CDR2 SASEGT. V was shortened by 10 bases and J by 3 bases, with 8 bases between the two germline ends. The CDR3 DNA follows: TGTGCCACGGCGGTAACAGATACGCAGTATTTT. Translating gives CATAVTDTQYF.

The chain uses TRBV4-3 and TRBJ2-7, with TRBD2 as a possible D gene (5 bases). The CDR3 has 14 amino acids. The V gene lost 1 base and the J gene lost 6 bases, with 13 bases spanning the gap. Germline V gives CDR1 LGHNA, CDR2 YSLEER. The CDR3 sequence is CASSQGGSALEQYF. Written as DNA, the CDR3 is TGCGCCAGCAGCCAAGGTGGTAGCGCCCTCGAGCAGTACTTC.

The CDR3 here is CASSPRGSGGLSSYEQYF. CDR3 nucleotides: TGTGCCAGCTCTCCGCGGGGAAGCGGTGGACTAAGCTCCTACGAGCAGTACTTC. The chain links TRBV18 to TRBJ2-7; possibly TRBD2 for D (6 bases). Germline V gene lookup returns CDR1 KGHSH and CDR2 LQKENI. The CDR3 is 18 amino acids. V lost 6 bases and J lost 0, with 24 bases in between.

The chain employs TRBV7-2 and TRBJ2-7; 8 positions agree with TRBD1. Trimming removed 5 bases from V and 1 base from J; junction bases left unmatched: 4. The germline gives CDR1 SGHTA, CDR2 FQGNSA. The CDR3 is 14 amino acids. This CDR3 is CASSPDRESYEQYF. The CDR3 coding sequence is TGTGCCAGCAGCCCGGACAGGGAGTCCTACGAGCAGTACTTC.

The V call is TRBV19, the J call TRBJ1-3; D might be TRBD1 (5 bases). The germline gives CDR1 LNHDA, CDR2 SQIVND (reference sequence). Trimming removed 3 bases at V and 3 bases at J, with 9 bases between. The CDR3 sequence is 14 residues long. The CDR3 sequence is CASSIVQGGNTIYF. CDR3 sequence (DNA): TGTGCCAGTAGTATCGTCCAGGGTGGAAACACCATATATTTT.

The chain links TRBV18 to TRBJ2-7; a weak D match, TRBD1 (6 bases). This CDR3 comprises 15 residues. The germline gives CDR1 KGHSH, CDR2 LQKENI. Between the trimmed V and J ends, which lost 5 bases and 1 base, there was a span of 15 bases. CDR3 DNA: TGTGCCAGCTCAGTCCGGGACATCCGTTCCTACGAGCAGTACTTC. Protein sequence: CASSVRDIRSYEQYF.

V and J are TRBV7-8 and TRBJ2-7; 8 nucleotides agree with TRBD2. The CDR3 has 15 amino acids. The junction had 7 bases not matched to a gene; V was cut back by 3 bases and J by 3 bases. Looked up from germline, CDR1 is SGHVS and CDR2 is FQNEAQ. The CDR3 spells CASSFSTSGGYEQYF. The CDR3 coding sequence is TGTGCCAGCAGCTTTTCGACCAGCGGGGGCTACGAGCAGTACTTC.

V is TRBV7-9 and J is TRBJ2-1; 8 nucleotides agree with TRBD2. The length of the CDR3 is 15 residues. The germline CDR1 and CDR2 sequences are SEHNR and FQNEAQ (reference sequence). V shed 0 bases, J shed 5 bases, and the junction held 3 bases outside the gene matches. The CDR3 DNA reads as TGTGCCAGCAGCTTAGCTAGCGGGATGGACAATGAGCAGTTCTTC. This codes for CASSLASGMDNEQFF.

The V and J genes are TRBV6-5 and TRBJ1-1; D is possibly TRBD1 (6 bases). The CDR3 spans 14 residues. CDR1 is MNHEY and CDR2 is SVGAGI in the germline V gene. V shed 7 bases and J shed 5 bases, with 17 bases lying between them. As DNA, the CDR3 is TGTGCCAGCACCCGGGGCAGGGGAGGGACTGAAGCTTTCTTT. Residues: CASTRGRGGTEAFF.

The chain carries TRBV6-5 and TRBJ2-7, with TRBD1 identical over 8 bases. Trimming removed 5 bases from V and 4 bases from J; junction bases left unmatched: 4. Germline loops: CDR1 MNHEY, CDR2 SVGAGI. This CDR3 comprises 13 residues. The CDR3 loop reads CASSDRGGYEQYF. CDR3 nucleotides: TGTGCCAGCAGTGACAGGGGAGGATACGAGCAGTACTTC.

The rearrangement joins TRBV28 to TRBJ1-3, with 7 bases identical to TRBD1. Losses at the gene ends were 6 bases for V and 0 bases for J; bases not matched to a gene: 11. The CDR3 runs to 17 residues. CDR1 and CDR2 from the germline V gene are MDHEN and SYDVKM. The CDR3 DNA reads TGTGCCAGCAGGGGACCGGGACAGTACCACTCTGGAAACACCATATATTTT. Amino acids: CASRGPGQYHSGNTIYF.

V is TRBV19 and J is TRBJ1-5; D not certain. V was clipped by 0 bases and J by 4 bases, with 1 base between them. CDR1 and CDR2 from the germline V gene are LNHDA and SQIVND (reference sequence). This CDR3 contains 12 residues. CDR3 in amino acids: CASSIENQPQHF. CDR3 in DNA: TGTGCCAGTAGTATAGAGAATCAGCCCCAGCATTTT.

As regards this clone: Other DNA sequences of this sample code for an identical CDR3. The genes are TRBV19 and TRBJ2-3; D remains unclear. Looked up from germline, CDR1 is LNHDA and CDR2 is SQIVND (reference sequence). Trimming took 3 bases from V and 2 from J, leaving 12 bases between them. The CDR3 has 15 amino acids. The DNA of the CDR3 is TGTGCCAGTAGTATTGGCGGAAGGAACACAGATACGCAGTATTTT. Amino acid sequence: CASSIGGRNTDTQYF.